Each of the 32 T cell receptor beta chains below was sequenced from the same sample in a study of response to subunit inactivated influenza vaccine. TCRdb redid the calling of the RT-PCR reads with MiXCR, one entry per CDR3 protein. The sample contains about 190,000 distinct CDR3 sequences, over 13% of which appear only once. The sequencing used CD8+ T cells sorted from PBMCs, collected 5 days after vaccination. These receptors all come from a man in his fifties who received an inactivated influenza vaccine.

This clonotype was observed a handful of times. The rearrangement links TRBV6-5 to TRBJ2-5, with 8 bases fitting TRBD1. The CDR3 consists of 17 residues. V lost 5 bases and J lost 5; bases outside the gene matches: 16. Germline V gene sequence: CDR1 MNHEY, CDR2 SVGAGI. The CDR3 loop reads CASSNQNFRGRWETQYF. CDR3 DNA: TGTGCCAGCAGTAACCAGAACTTCAGGGGGCGCTGGGAGACCCAGTACTTC.

The CDR3 DNA follows: TGTGCCACTGGGACTAGCGGATTCTACGAGCAGTACTTC. Translated, it gives CATGTSGFYEQYF. This chain uses TRBV10-3 with TRBJ2-7; TRBD2 aligns across 11 bases. The CDR3 loop spans 13 amino acids. Germline V CDR1 and CDR2: ENHRY, SYGVKD. Trimming at V came to 10 bases and at J to 3 bases, leaving 5 bases not matched to a gene.

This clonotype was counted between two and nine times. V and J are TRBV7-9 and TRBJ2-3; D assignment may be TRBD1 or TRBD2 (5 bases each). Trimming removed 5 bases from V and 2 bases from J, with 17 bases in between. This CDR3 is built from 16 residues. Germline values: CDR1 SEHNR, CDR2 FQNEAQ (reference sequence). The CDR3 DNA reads TGTGCCAGCAGCACGACCGGGACGGAGTTCACAGATACGCAGTATTTT. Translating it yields CASSTTGTEFTDTQYF. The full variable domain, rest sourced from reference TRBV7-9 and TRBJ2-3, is DTGVSQNPRHKITKRGQNVTFRCDPISEHNRLYWYRQTLGQGPEFLTYFQNEAQLEKSRLLSDRFSAERPKGSFSTLEIQRTEQGDSAMYLCASSTTGTEFTDTQYFGPGTRLTVL.

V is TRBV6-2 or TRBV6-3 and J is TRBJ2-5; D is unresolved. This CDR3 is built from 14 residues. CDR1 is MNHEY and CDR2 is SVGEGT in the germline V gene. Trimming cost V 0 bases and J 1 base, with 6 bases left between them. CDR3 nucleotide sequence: TGTGCCAGCAGTTACTCTGCAGTCCAAGAGACCCAGTACTTC. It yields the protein CASSYSAVQETQYF.

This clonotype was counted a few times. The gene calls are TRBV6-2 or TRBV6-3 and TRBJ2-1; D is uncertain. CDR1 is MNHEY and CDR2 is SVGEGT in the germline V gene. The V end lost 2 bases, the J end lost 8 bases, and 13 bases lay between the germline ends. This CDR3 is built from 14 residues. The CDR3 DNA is TGTGCCAGCAGTTACGGCGGCACTGGCGATGAGCAGTTCTTC. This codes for CASSYGGTGDEQFF.

Written as DNA, the CDR3 is TGCGCCAGCAGCACCAGCTCTAGCGTCTACAATGAGCAGTTCTTC. Translated, it gives CASSTSSSVYNEQFF. This rearrangement joins TRBV5-1 to TRBJ2-1, with D possibly being TRBD2 (6 bases). The V gene's germline CDR1 is SGHRS and CDR2 YFSETQ. V was trimmed by 4 bases and J by 3 bases, leaving 14 bases between them. This CDR3 has 15 amino acids. Full variable domain (outside the CDR3, taken from reference TRBV5-1 and TRBJ2-1): KAGVTQTPRYLIKTRGQQVTLSCSPISGHRSVSWYQQTPGQGLQFLFEYFSETQRNKGNFPGRFSGRQFSNSRSEMNVSTLELGDSALYLCASSTSSSVYNEQFFGPGTRLTVL.

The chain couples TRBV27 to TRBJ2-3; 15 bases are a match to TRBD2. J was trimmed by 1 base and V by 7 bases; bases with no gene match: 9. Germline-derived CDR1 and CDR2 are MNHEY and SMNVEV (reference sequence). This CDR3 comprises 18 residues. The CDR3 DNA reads TGTGCCAGCACCCCTGGACTAGCGGGGGGGACCCGCACAGATACGCAGTATTTT. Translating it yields CASTPGLAGGTRTDTQYF.

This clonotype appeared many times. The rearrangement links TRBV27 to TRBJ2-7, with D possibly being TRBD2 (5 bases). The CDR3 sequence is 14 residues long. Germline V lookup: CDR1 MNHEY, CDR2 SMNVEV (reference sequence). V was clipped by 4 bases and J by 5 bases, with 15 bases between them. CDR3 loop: CASSWLAKPDEQYF. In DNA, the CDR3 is TGTGCCAGCAGTTGGCTAGCAAAACCGGACGAGCAGTACTTC.

Here the CDR3 DNA reads TGCAGTGCCAGACCGACTAGCGAAAACATTCAGTACTTC. Translation: CSARPTSENIQYF. The V call is TRBV20-1, the J call TRBJ2-4, with 8 bases matching TRBD2. Germline loops: CDR1 DFQATT, CDR2 SNEGSKA (reference sequence). This CDR3 region has 13 residues. The V and J ends lost 6 bases and 5 bases, in that order; junction bases with no gene match: 6.

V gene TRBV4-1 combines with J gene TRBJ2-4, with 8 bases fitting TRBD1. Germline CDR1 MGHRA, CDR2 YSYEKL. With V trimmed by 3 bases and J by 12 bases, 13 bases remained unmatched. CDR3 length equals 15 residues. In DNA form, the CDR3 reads TGCGCCAGCAGCCATCCCGGGACAGGAGAGGCCGATCAGTACTTC. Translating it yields CASSHPGTGEADQYF.

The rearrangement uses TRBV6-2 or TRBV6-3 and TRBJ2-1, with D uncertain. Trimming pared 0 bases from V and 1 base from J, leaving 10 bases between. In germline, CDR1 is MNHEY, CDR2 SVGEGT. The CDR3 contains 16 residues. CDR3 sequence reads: CASSYSSLVSYNEQFF. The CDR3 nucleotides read TGTGCCAGCAGTTACTCTTCCCTCGTATCCTACAATGAGCAGTTCTTC.

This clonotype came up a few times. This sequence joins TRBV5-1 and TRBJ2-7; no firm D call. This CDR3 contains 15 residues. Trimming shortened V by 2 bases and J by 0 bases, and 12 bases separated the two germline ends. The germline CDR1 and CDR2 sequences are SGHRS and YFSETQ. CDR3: CASSFAGLSSYEQYF. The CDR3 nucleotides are TGCGCCAGCAGCTTTGCCGGATTGAGCTCCTACGAGCAGTACTTC.

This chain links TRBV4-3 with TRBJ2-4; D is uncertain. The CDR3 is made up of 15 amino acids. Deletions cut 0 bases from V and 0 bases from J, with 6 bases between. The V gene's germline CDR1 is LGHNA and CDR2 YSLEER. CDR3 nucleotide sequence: TGCGCCAGCAGCCAAGAAAATTTAGCCAAAAACATTCAGTACTTC. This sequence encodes CASSQENLAKNIQYF.

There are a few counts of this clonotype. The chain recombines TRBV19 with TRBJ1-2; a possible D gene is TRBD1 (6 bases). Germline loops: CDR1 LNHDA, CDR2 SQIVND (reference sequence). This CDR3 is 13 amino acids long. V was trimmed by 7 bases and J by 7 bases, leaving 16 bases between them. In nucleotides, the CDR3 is TGTGCCAGTACCCCAGCGGGGGCAATTGGCTACACCTTC. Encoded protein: CASTPAGAIGYTF.

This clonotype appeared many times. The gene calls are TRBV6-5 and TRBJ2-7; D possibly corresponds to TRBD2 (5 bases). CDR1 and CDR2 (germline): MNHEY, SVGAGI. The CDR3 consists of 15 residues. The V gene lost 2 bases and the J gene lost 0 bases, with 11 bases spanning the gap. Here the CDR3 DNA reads TGTGCCAGCAGTTACCTGATTGGGAGCTCCTACGAGCAGTACTTC. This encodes CASSYLIGSSYEQYF.

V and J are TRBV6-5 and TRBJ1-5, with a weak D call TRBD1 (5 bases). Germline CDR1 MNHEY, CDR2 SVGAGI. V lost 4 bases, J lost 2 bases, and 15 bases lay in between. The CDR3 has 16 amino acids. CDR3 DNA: TGTGCCAGCAGTTCTAATGGGGGTTTTGGCAATCAGCCCCAGCATTTT. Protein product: CASSSNGGFGNQPQHF.

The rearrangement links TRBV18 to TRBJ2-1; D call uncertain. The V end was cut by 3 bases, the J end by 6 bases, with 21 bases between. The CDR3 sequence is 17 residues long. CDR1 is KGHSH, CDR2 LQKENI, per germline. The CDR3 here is CASSPPLGLGLGNEQFF. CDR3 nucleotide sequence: TGTGCCAGCTCACCGCCCCTAGGTCTGGGTCTAGGCAATGAGCAGTTCTTC.

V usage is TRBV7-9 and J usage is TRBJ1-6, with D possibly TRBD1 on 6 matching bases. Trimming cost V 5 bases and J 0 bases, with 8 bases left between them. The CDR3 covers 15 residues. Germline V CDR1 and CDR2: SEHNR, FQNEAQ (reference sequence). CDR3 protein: CASSGGASYNSPLHF. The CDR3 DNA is TGTGCCAGCAGCGGGGGGGCCTCCTATAATTCACCCCTCCACTTT.

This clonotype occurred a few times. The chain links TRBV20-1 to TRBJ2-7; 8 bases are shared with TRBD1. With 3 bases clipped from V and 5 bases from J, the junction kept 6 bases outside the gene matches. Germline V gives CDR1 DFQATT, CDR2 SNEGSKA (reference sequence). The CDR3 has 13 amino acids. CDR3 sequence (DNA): TGCAGTGCTAGTCTCGGGACAGGCCACGAGCAGTACTTC. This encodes CSASLGTGHEQYF.

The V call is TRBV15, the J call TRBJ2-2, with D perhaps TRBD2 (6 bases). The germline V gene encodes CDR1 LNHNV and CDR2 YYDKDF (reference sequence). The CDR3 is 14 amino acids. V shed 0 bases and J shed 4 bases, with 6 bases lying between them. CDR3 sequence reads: CATSREGGTGELFF. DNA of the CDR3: TGTGCCACCAGCAGAGAGGGGGGCACCGGGGAGCTGTTTTTT.

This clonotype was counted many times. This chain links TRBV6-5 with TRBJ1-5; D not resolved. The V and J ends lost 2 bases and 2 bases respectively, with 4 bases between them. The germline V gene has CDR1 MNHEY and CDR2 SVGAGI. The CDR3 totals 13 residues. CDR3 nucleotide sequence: TGTGCCAGCAGTTACGGGGGCAATCAGCCCCAGCATTTT. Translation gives CASSYGGNQPQHF.

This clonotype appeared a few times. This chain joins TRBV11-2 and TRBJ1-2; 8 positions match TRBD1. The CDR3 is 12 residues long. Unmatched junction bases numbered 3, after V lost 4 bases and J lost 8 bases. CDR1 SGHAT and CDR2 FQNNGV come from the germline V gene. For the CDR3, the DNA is TGTGCCAGCAGCTCCAACAGGGGGGGCTACACCTTC. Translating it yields CASSSNRGGYTF.

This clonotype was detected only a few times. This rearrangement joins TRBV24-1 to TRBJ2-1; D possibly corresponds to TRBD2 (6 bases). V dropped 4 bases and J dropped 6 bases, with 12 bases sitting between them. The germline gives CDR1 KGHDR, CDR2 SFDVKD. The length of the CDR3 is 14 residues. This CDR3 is CATSDSAGLNEQFF. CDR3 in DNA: TGTGCCACCAGTGACTCGGCGGGGCTCAATGAGCAGTTCTTC.

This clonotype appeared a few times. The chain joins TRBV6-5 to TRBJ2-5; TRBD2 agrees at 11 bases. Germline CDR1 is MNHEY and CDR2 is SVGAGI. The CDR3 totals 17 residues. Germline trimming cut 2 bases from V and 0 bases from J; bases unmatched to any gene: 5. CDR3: CASSYQPGLADQETQYF. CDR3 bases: TGTGCCAGCAGTTACCAACCGGGACTAGCGGACCAAGAGACCCAGTACTTC.

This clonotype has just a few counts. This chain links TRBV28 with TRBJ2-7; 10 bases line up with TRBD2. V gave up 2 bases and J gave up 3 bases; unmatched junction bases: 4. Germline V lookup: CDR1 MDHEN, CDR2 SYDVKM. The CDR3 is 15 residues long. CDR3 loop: CASSLGSGRIYEQYF. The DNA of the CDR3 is TGTGCCAGCAGTTTAGGTAGCGGGAGGATCTACGAGCAGTACTTC.

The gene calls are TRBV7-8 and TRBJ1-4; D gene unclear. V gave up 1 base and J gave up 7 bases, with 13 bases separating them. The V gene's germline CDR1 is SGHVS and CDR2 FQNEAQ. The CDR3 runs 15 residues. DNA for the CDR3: TGTGCCAGCAGCTTAGTAGACTCGTCGGTTGAAAAACTGTTTTTT. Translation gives CASSLVDSSVEKLFF.

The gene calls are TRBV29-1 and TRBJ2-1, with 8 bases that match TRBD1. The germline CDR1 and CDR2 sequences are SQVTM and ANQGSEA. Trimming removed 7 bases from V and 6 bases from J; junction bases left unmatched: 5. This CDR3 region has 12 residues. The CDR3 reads CSAPTGGNEQFF. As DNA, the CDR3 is TGCAGCGCCCCTACAGGGGGCAATGAGCAGTTCTTC.

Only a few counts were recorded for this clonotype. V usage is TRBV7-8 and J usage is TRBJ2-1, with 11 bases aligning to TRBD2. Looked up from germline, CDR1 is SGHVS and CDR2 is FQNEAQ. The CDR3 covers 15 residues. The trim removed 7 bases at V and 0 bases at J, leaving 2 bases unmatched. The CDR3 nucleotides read TGTGCCAGCAACCTAGCGGGGGGCTCCTACAATGAGCAGTTCTTC. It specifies CASNLAGGSYNEQFF.

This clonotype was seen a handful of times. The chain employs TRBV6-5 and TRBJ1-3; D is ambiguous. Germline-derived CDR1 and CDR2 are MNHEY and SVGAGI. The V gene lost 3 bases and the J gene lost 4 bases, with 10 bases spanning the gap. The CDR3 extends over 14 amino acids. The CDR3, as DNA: TGTGCCAGCAGTTATTCGAGTAACGGAAACACCATATATTTT. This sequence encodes CASSYSSNGNTIYF.

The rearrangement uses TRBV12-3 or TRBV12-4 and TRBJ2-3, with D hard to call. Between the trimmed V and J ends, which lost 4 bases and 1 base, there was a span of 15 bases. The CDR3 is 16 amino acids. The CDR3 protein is CASSSTVIAGTDTQYF. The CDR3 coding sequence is TGTGCCAGCAGTTCGACGGTAATTGCTGGCACAGATACGCAGTATTTT.

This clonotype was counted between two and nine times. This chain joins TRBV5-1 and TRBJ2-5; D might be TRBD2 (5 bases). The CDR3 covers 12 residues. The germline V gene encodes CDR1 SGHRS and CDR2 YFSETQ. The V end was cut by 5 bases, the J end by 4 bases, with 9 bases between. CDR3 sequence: CASRGGVETQYF. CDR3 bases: TGCGCCAGCAGAGGAGGAGTAGAGACCCAGTACTTC.

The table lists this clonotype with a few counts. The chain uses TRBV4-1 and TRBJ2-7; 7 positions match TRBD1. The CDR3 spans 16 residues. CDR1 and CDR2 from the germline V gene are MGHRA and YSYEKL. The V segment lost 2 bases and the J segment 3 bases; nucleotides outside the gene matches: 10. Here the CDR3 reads CASSQLQVRDSYEQYF. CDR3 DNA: TGCGCCAGCAGCCAATTACAGGTCCGGGACAGCTACGAGCAGTACTTC.